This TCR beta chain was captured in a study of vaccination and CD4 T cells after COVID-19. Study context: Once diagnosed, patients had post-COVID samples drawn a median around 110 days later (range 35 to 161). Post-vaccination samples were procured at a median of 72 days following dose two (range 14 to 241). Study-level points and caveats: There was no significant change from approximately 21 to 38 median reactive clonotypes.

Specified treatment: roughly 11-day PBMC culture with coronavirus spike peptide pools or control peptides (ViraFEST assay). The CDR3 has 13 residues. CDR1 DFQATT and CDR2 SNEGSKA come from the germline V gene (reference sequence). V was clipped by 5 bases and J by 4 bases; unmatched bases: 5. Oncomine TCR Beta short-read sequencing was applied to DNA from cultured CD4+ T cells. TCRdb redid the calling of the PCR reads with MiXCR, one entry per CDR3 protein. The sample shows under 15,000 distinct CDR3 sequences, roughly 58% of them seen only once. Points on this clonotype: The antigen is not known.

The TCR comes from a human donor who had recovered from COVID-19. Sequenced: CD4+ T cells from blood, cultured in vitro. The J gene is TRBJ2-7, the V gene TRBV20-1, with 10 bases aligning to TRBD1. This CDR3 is CSAGQGGLYEQYF. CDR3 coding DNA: TGCAGTGCTGGACAGGGGGGATTGTACGAGCAGTACTTC.